Given below is one T cell receptor beta chain in context. Additional DNA sequences in this sample encode the identical CDR3. The TCR beta repertoire was assessed by survey-level immunoSEQ sequencing. The protocol was immunoSEQ multiplex PCR, while the TCRdb copy is restricted to in-frame clones and leaves out a portion. Among 45,000 to 60,000 clones listed, more than 80% were seen once. The CDR3 totals 16 residues. Germline lookup yields CDR1 SGHTA and CDR2 FQGTGA. V was pared by 4 bases and J by 3 bases, with 3 bases of the junction left unmatched. The TCR originated in a man aged 40-49 years with rheumatoid arthritis. The V gene is TRBV7-3, the J gene TRBJ2-1; 13 nucleotides align to TRBD2. The sequenced sample consisted of PBMCs. CDR3 nucleotides: TGTGCCAGCAGCTCTAGACTAGCGGGAGGCTACAATGAGCAGTTCTTC. It specifies CASSSRLAGGYNEQFF.